This T cell receptor beta chain derives from a study of T cells in Graves' hyperthyroidism and ophthalmopathy. The investigators amplified TCR beta CDR3 regions from RNA transcripts. The study used the HTBI primer set for a first-round RT-PCR of the TCR CDR3. TCRdb reprocessed the multiplex PCR reads via MiXCR and lists one record per CDR3 protein. The sample carries 490,000 or so distinct CDR3 sequences, roughly 22% recorded once. V was trimmed by 3 bases and J by 9 bases, leaving 20 bases between them. Germline CDR1 is SGHDN and CDR2 is FVKESK. The CDR3 contains 15 residues. This TCR was sampled from a woman in her sixties or seventies with Graves' ophthalmopathy. The material sequenced was blood. The chain is built from TRBV14 and TRBJ1-2, with a tentative D call TRBD1 (5 bases). This CDR3 reads CASSQPDGADSSYTF. The CDR3 DNA sequence: TGTGCCAGCAGCCAGCCGGACGGGGCGGATAGTAGCTACACCTTC. Filled out from reference TRBV14 and TRBJ1-2, the complete variable domain reads EAGVTQFPSHSVIEKGQTVTLRCDPISGHDNLYWYRRVMGKEIKFLLHFVKESKQDESGMPNNRFLAERTGGTYSTLKVQPAELEDSGVYFCASSQPDGADSSYTFGSGTRLTVV.